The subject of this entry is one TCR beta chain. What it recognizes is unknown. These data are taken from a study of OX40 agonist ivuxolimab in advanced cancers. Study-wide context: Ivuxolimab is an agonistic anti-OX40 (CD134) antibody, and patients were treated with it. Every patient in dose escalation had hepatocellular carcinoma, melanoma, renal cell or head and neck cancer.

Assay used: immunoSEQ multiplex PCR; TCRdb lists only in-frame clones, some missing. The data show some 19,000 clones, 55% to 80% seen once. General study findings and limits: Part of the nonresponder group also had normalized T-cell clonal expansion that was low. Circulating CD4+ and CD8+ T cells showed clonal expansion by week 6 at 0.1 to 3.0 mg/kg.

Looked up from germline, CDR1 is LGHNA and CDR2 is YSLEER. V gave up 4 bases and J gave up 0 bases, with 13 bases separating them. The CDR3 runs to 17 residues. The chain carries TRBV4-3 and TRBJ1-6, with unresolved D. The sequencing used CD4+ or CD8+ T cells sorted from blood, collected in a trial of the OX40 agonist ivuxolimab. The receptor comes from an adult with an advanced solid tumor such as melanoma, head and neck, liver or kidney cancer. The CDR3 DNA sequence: TGCGCCAGCAGCCCCTCAAGGATGAGCTCCTATAATTCACCCCTCCACTTT. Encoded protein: CASSPSRMSSYNSPLHF.